The 18 T cell receptor beta chains in this list originate from one sample, sequenced in a study of blood T cell repertoires in COVID-19. Measured with immunoSEQ multiplex PCR; TCRdb has only the in-frame clones, and not every one. The sample shows roughly 160,000 clones, roughly 80% of them seen only once. The sequenced sample consisted of PBMCs or T cells enriched from blood (not recorded which). All receptors derive from a woman aged 60-75 years who had recovered from COVID-19.

This chain links TRBV18 with TRBJ2-7, with D unclear. This CDR3 comprises 14 residues. Germline-derived CDR1 and CDR2 are KGHSH and LQKENI. V lost 1 base to trimming and J lost 6 bases, with 13 bases between them. The CDR3 coding sequence is TGTGCCAGCTCACCACAACCGGGTAGATTCGAGCAGTACTTC. This encodes CASSPQPGRFEQYF.

J is TRBJ2-1 and V is TRBV6-6; D remains ambiguous. The V end lost 6 bases, the J end lost 8 bases, and 8 bases lay between the germline ends. The CDR3 is made up of 11 amino acids. Germline values: CDR1 MNHNY, CDR2 SVGAGI (reference sequence). Here the CDR3 DNA reads TGTGCCAGCAGCCCCGAGGATGAGCAGTTCTTC. It yields the protein CASSPEDEQFF.

V usage is TRBV30 and J usage is TRBJ2-2, with a tentative D call TRBD2 (7 bases). CDR1 is GTSNPN and CDR2 is SVGIG in the germline V gene (reference sequence). The length of the CDR3 is 17 residues. The V end lost 4 bases, the J end lost 4 bases, and 22 bases lay between the germline ends. CDR3 in amino acids: CAWKIVSGEGITGELFF. In nucleotides, the CDR3 is TGTGCCTGGAAGATTGTTTCAGGGGAGGGAATCACCGGGGAGCTGTTTTTT.

In its sample, this clone was seen a few times. The V call is TRBV19, the J call TRBJ2-1, with 16 bases lining up with TRBD2. V lost 7 bases to trimming and J lost 15 bases; unmatched junction nucleotides: 6. Germline assignment: CDR1 LNHDA and CDR2 SQIVND (reference sequence). The CDR3 totals 13 residues. CDR3 in DNA: TGTGCCAGTAAGGGGACTAGCGGGGGGGCCGGGTTCTTC. Protein product: CASKGTSGGAGFF.

This chain uses TRBV12-3 or TRBV12-4 with TRBJ2-3, with D maybe TRBD2 (6 bases). V was shortened by 6 bases and J by 6 bases, with 10 bases between the two germline ends. The CDR3 is 12 residues long. CDR3 amino acids: CASSRRGDTQYF. The CDR3 coding sequence is TGTGCCAGCAGCCGACGGGGGGATACGCAGTATTTT.

CDR3: CASSPGLWETQYF. CDR3 DNA: TGTGCCAGCAGCCCGGGACTATGGGAGACCCAGTACTTC. The V and J genes are TRBV7-8 and TRBJ2-5; 7 nucleotides match TRBD2. J was trimmed by 5 bases and V by 5 bases; bases with no gene match: 5. Germline-derived CDR1 and CDR2 are SGHVS and FQNEAQ. The CDR3 loop spans 13 amino acids.

This clone was picked up a small number of times. The chain employs TRBV24-1 and TRBJ2-5; D might be TRBD2 (5 bases). V lost 2 bases, J lost 3 bases, and 6 bases lay in between. The CDR3 consists of 13 residues. CDR1 is KGHDR, CDR2 SFDVKD, per germline. The CDR3 spells CATSDYGEETQYF. CDR3 nucleotides: TGTGCCACCAGTGATTACGGGGAAGAGACCCAGTACTTC.

Only a few counts were recorded for this clone. The genes are TRBV4-1 and TRBJ2-7, with TRBD1 matching 9 bases. With 4 bases clipped from V and 2 bases from J, the junction kept 0 bases outside the gene matches. Germline V gives CDR1 MGHRA, CDR2 YSYEKL. There are 13 residues in the CDR3. The CDR3 DNA is TGCGCCAGCAGCCGACAGGGGGCCTACGAGCAGTACTTC. This sequence encodes CASSRQGAYEQYF.

This clone has only one observation. The chain has TRBV9 and TRBJ2-1; D may be TRBD2 (5 bases). Germline V gives CDR1 SGDLS, CDR2 YYNGEE. The V and J ends lost 4 bases and 5 bases respectively, with 13 bases between them. This CDR3 spans 14 amino acids. Here the CDR3 DNA reads TGTGCCAGCAGCACCCGGGATTTGCACAATGAGCAGTTCTTC. It specifies CASSTRDLHNEQFF.

CDR3 amino acids: CASSRRQGDSPLHF. DNA for the CDR3: TGTGCCAGCAGCCGTAGGCAGGGTGATTCACCCCTCCACTTT. The chain is built from TRBV3-1 (or the pseudogene TRBV3-2) and TRBJ1-6, with TRBD1 as a possible D gene (5 bases). Germline CDR1 and CDR2: LGHDT and YNNKEL (reference sequence). V dropped 4 bases and J dropped 8 bases, with 12 bases sitting between them. The CDR3 contains 14 residues.

The V and J genes are TRBV25-1 and TRBJ2-3, with a weak D call TRBD1 (6 bases). The V end was cut by 4 bases, the J end by 4 bases, with 15 bases between. CDR1 and CDR2 (germline): MGHDK, SYGVNS. This CDR3 has 15 amino acids. CDR3 loop: CASSARGTVADTQYF. DNA for the CDR3: TGTGCCAGCAGTGCCAGGGGAACTGTGGCAGATACGCAGTATTTT.

This chain joins TRBV6-5 and TRBJ1-5, with 8 bases fitting TRBD1. Germline lookup yields CDR1 MNHEY and CDR2 SVGAGI. The CDR3 loop spans 15 amino acids. J lost 6 bases, V lost 10 bases, and 14 bases had no gene match. CDR3 residues: CATCPTGERGQPQHF. CDR3 nucleotides: TGTGCCACATGCCCGACAGGGGAGCGGGGTCAGCCCCAGCATTTT.

J is TRBJ2-3 and V is TRBV10-3; 10 nucleotides match TRBD2. There are 14 residues in the CDR3. CDR1 and CDR2 from the germline V gene are ENHRY and SYGVKD. V lost 5 bases and J lost 6; bases outside the gene matches: 5. The CDR3: CAISPSGGVDTQYF. The CDR3, as DNA: TGTGCCATCAGTCCAAGCGGGGGGGTTGATACGCAGTATTTT.

The chain combines TRBV28 with TRBJ1-5; 8 bases align to TRBD1. Germline trimming cut 2 bases from V and 6 bases from J; bases unmatched to any gene: 6. Per germline, CDR1 MDHEN and CDR2 SYDVKM. The CDR3 has 15 residues. CDR3 nucleotide sequence: TGTGCCAGCAGTTTAACCCCACAGGGGGGTCAGCCCCAGCATTTT. Protein product: CASSLTPQGGQPQHF.

As DNA, the CDR3 is TGTGCCACCACAACAGGACGCACTGAAGCTTTCTTT. Translation gives CATTTGRTEAFF. The chain employs TRBV28 and TRBJ1-1, with D maybe TRBD1 (5 bases). Germline V lookup: CDR1 MDHEN, CDR2 SYDVKM. CDR3 length equals 12 residues. V lost 10 bases to trimming and J lost 4 bases, with 13 bases between them.

The J gene is TRBJ2-7, the V gene TRBV19; D call uncertain. CDR3 length equals 13 residues. Deletions cut 6 bases from V and 6 bases from J, with 15 bases between. Germline V lookup: CDR1 LNHDA, CDR2 SQIVND (reference sequence). This chain's CDR3 is CASSLTSPGEQYF. CDR3 nucleotide sequence: TGTGCCAGTAGCCTTACCTCCCCGGGCGAGCAGTACTTC.

J is TRBJ1-1 and V is TRBV13; the D gene is possibly TRBD1 (5 bases). The CDR3 runs to 16 residues. With 5 bases removed from V and 3 bases from J, the gap between germline ends came to 19 bases. Germline loops: CDR1 PRHDT, CDR2 FYEKMQ (reference sequence). The CDR3 sequence is CASSRHPGGMDTEAFF. In DNA form, the CDR3 reads TGTGCCAGCAGCCGGCACCCCGGGGGTATGGACACTGAAGCTTTCTTT.

V usage is TRBV27 and J usage is TRBJ2-5; TRBD1 aligns across 7 bases. The germline V gene has CDR1 MNHEY and CDR2 SMNVEV (reference sequence). The junction had 6 bases not matched to a gene; V was cut back by 0 bases and J by 2 bases. This CDR3 has 16 residues. CDR3 nucleotide sequence: TGTGCCAGCAGTTTATCGAGAACAGGGGAACAAGAGACCCAGTACTTC. Its protein product is CASSLSRTGEQETQYF.